The sequence of this T cell receptor (beta chain) was determined in a study of blood T cell repertoires in COVID-19. Germline loops: CDR1 SGDLS, CDR2 YYNGEE. The CDR3 spans 14 residues. Trimming took 5 bases from V and 8 from J, leaving 19 bases between them. Method: immunoSEQ multiplex PCR; TCRdb's copy keeps in-frame clones and lacks some. The table includes 410,000 or so clones, around 91% detected once. The V gene is TRBV9, the J gene TRBJ1-2; D is possibly TRBD1 (6 bases). This sequence was found in a woman aged 35 to 49 with COVID-19, enrolled during active disease. Sequenced sample: peripheral blood. CDR3 DNA: TGTGCCAGCAGGAGGACAGAAACAAACGAGGGCTACACCTTC. This codes for CASRRTETNEGYTF.